This TCR beta chain was identified in a study of STAT5B mutations in CD4+ large granular lymphocyte leukemia. Of note for this clone: The antigen is undetermined.

Germline CDR1 reads SEHNR; CDR2 reads FQNEAQ (reference sequence). The CDR3 runs 12 residues. The V and J ends lost 5 bases and 5 bases respectively, with 9 bases between them. Broader study findings: Without HLA matching, higher CD4+ than CD8+ T-LGLL clonality could reflect small sample size. TRBV06-family usage was enriched in top patient clones (8/27) versus controls (2/35).

Buffy coats from healthy blood donors served as controls. In the original processing: Productive clonotypes were detectable down to 2.59 x 10-5 frequency. Produced via immunoSEQ multiplex PCR; TCRdb's table is partial and in-frame only. V, J and clone size are taken as reported in that table, and D and trimming were inferred from the DNA itself. The sample gives 45,000 to 55,000 clones, about 70% of which show up once; 1.5% is in the top ten. The J gene is TRBJ2-5, the V gene TRBV7-9; D gene unclear. The sequenced sample was CD4+ T cells from blood buffy coats. This clonotype was sampled from a human donor in good health. CDR3 residues: CASSAERETQYF. The CDR3 nucleotides read TGTGCCAGCAGCGCCGAAAGGGAGACCCAGTACTTC.